These T cell receptor beta chains were read from a single sample in a study of cytomegalovirus exposure and HLA in healthy donors. TCRdb keeps only in-frame clones here, not all; method: immunoSEQ multiplex PCR. The sample has 120,000 to 150,000 clones, around 10% seen once. Sequencing input: PBMCs. These receptors were collected from a male donor in good health and CMV-seronegative. Both conserved end residues are part of each CDR3. The D gene is left open where the match is weak. Size values are once, few and many counts, or a class for expanded clones, and some rows have none.

CDR3 DNA	CDR3 protein	J gene	V gene	clone size	D gene
TGTGCCAGCAGTGATATAGGGGCAACTAATGAAAAACTGTTTTTT	CASSDIGATNEKLFF	TRBJ1-4	TRBV2	.	.
TGTGCCAGTAGTATAGGGTTCCTAGGTCAAAGACCCGGGGAGCTGTTTTTT	CASSIGFLGQRPGELFF	TRBJ2-2	TRBV19	.	.
TGTGCCACCAGACCAGGGGGCGCGGGCTACACCTTC	CATRPGGAGYTF	TRBJ1-2	TRBV28	.	TRBD1
TGTGCCAGCAGTCCTCGTAGCAATCAGCCCCAGCATTTT	CASSPRSNQPQHF	TRBJ1-5	TRBV7-9	.	.
TGTGCCATCAGTGAGTCGAGGGCTAATAGTAAACAGCCCCAGCATTTT	CAISESRANSKQPQHF	TRBJ1-5	TRBV10-3	few	.
TGTGCCACCAGCAGAGAAAGGACTAGCGGGAGGCGCACAGATACGCAGTATTTT	CATSRERTSGRRTDTQYF	TRBJ2-3	TRBV15	.	TRBD2
TGTGCCATCAGGAGAGAATTCGGGGGAAACACTGAAGCTTTCTTT	CAIRREFGGNTEAFF	TRBJ1-1	TRBV10-3	.	.
TGTGCCTGGAGTGGCAAGAGAAACACTGAAGCTTTCTTT	CAWSGKRNTEAFF	TRBJ1-1	TRBV30	.	.
TGTGCCACCAGCAGACGTGGCGGGGTTTCAATCTACGAGCAGTACTTC	CATSRRGGVSIYEQYF	TRBJ2-7	TRBV15	once	.
TGTGCCAGCAGCTTGATTCGGACACCGATAGTAACTGAAGCTTTCTTT	CASSLIRTPIVTEAFF	TRBJ1-1	TRBV5-6	few	.
TGTGCCAGCAGTTTATGGGGACAGGGGGATGGCTACACCTTC	CASSLWGQGDGYTF	TRBJ1-2	TRBV28	few	TRBD1
TGTGCCAGCAGCCAAGAGATGACAGGAAACTATGGCTACACCTTC	CASSQEMTGNYGYTF	TRBJ1-2	TRBV4-2	.	.
TGTGCCAGCAGCCCTCGGACTAGCGTAGATGAGCAGTTCTTC	CASSPRTSVDEQFF	TRBJ2-1	TRBV7-9	few	TRBD2
TGTGCCAGTCGGACCGACAGGGGAACAGATACGCAGTATTTT	CASRTDRGTDTQYF	TRBJ2-3	TRBV19	few	TRBD1
TGTGCCAGCAGCACGGGACTAGCTACAAACATTCAGTACTTC	CASSTGLATNIQYF	TRBJ2-4	TRBV7-2	.	TRBD2
TGTGCCAGCAGCGTGAGCACTAATGAAAAACTGTTTTTT	CASSVSTNEKLFF	TRBJ1-4	TRBV9	few	.
TGTGCCAGCAAGACTGGGAACACTGAAGCTTTCTTT	CASKTGNTEAFF	TRBJ1-1	TRBV28	.	.
TGTGCCATCAGTGACAAGACGGGAGGATTGATTTACGAGCAGTACTTC	CAISDKTGGLIYEQYF	TRBJ2-7	TRBV10-3	.	TRBD2
TGTGCCAGCAGTGCCGCCTCTAGCGGGGGAATTGAGCAGTTCTTC	CASSAASSGGIEQFF	TRBJ2-1	TRBV6-1	few	TRBD2
TGCAGCGTTGAAGGGTCGGGGCAGGGGTATGAAAAACTGTTTTTT	CSVEGSGQGYEKLFF	TRBJ1-4	TRBV29-1	.	.
TGTGCCAGCAGAACTAGCGGGAGCTATGAGCAGTTCTTC	CASRTSGSYEQFF	TRBJ2-1	TRBV7-2	few	TRBD2
TGTGCCAGCAGCACCGTCCGGGACTCTTCCTACGAGCAGTACTTC	CASSTVRDSSYEQYF	TRBJ2-7	TRBV11-2	.	.
TGTGCCAGCAGCTTTACCCGGACAGAGAACACTGAAGCTTTCTTT	CASSFTRTENTEAFF	TRBJ1-1	TRBV7-9	few	.
TGTGCCAGCAGCCCGGGGGGTGGTTACGAGCAGTACTTC	CASSPGGGYEQYF	TRBJ2-7	TRBV5-4	.	TRBD2
TGCGCCAGCAGCCTTACAGGGGACCCGAACACCGGGGAGCTGTTTTTT	CASSLTGDPNTGELFF	TRBJ2-2	TRBV5-1	.	TRBD1
TGTGCCAGCAGCTTTCGTGGGACAGGGCTTACTGAAGCTTTCTTT	CASSFRGTGLTEAFF	TRBJ1-1	TRBV27	few	TRBD1
TGTGCCAGCAGCTTAGGGGGGCTTGGCACAGATACGCAGTATTTT	CASSLGGLGTDTQYF	TRBJ2-3	TRBV7-2	few	.
TGTGCCAGCAGTGACAGGGACGAGAACACTGAAGCTTTCTTT	CASSDRDENTEAFF	TRBJ1-1	TRBV6-5	few	TRBD1
TGTGCCAGCAGTTACAGTGAACAGACCCAGTACTTC	CASSYSEQTQYF	TRBJ2-5	TRBV28	.	.
TGTGCCAGTCGGACAGGGAGGGAGCTGTTTTTT	CASRTGRELFF	TRBJ2-2	TRBV19	few	TRBD1
TGTGCCAGCAGGGCAGGGACAGGGCCTGGAAACACCATATATTTT	CASRAGTGPGNTIYF	TRBJ1-3	TRBV2	.	TRBD1
TGCAGCGTTGAAGGGAGACAGGGGCTGAACACTGAAGCTTTCTTT	CSVEGRQGLNTEAFF	TRBJ1-1	TRBV29-1	.	TRBD1
TGTGCCAGCAGCCAAGCCCTGACTAGCGGGGGGCCCTACAATGAGCAGTTCTTC	CASSQALTSGGPYNEQFF	TRBJ2-1	TRBV4-2	few	TRBD2
TGCGCCAGCAGCTTGGTTGGGACAGGGGAAGAAAAACTGTTTTTT	CASSLVGTGEEKLFF	TRBJ1-4	TRBV5-1	few	TRBD1
TGCAGTGCGTACAGGGGACGGGAGCAGTTCTTC	CSAYRGREQFF	TRBJ2-1	TRBV20-1	once	TRBD1
TGTGCCAGCTCGGGGCCCGGGACAGGCTATTCTGGAAACACCATATATTTT	CASSGPGTGYSGNTIYF	TRBJ1-3	TRBV27	few	TRBD1
TGTGCCAGCATTGGACAGGGGGTCTATGGCTACACCTTC	CASIGQGVYGYTF	TRBJ1-2	TRBV6-1	.	TRBD1
TGTGCCAGCAGCTTCGGGACAGGGCACGAGCAGTACTTC	CASSFGTGHEQYF	TRBJ2-7	TRBV7-2	few	TRBD1
TGTGCCAGCAGCCCAGGCCAGGGGGCACGAGAGCAGTACTTC	CASSPGQGAREQYF	TRBJ2-7	TRBV4-2	few	TRBD1
TGCGCCAGCAGCTGGGACAGAAGCTATAATTCACCCCTCCACTTT	CASSWDRSYNSPLHF	TRBJ1-6	TRBV5-1	.	TRBD1
TGTGCCAGCAGCCTTAGCGGGAGGGGAGACAATGAGCAGTTCTTC	CASSLSGRGDNEQFF	TRBJ2-1	TRBV7-9	.	TRBD2
TGTGCCAGCAGTTTACCGACAGGGGGTGTAGAGACCCAGTACTTC	CASSLPTGGVETQYF	TRBJ2-5	TRBV28	few	TRBD1
TGTGCCAGCAGCCTCAGCTATGCAGGCCACGAGCAGTACTTC	CASSLSYAGHEQYF	TRBJ2-7	TRBV9	.	.